Here is one T cell receptor beta chain with its context. The sample is drawn from a study of blood T cell repertoires in COVID-19. Sequencing was performed with immunoSEQ multiplex PCR; in TCRdb, only in-frame clones are kept and a portion is missing. The data contain some 380,000 clones, around 87% of them singletons. There are 17 residues in the CDR3. The V gene end was trimmed by 3 bases and the J gene end by 1 base; junction bases not matched to a gene: 12. The V gene's germline CDR1 is GTSNPN and CDR2 SVGIG (reference sequence). The sample comprised PBMCs or T cells enriched from blood (not recorded which). The chain couples TRBV30 to TRBJ1-2; 9 bases fit TRBD1. This clonotype was sampled from a man in his thirties or forties who had recovered from COVID-19. CDR3 coding DNA: TGTGCCTGGAGCTTGACAAACCGGGACAGGGATAACTATGGCTACACCTTC. Translation gives CAWSLTNRDRDNYGYTF.